The clone carrying this TCR beta chain was seen a handful of times. This record belongs to a study of technical replicates of blood from several donors. Some clones are missing from TCRdb's copy, which holds only in-frame ones; the method was immunoSEQ multiplex PCR. This table holds 65,000 to 70,000 clones, about 87% found once. Germline V gene data show CDR1 as LNHNV and CDR2 as YYDKDF (reference sequence). The ends lost 5 bases at V and 4 bases at J; junction bases unmatched: 5. This CDR3 has 15 residues. V and J are TRBV15 and TRBJ2-3; 11 bases match TRBD1. The specimen was PBMCs. The receptor comes from a human donor in good health. Some clones in this sample may be carry-over from other donors' samples. The CDR3: CATSARTGGADTQYF. The CDR3 region has the DNA TGTGCCACCAGCGCAAGGACAGGGGGCGCAGATACGCAGTATTTT.